This T cell receptor (beta chain) was sequenced for a study of beta chain features in type 1 diabetes. This clone was seen more than once but under ten times. Its antigen is unidentified. The authors reverse transcribed all of the isolated RNA, so sequencing captured expressed TCRB transcripts. This table comes from immunoSEQ multiplex PCR, and its TCRdb copy is limited to in-frame clones, with some not included. Counted here are approximately 280,000 clones, 15% occurring once; the ten biggest clones make up less than 0.02%. Blood was drawn once from each donor into heparinised tubes. The draws averaged about 110 mL. Study-wide findings and caveats: Moderate yet significant TCRB CDR3 shortening was seen in Type 1 diabetes patients in all four CD4+ subsets.

The length of the CDR3 is 15 residues. The V gene end was trimmed by 6 bases and the J gene end by 4 bases; junction bases not matched to a gene: 6. CDR1 is MNHEY and CDR2 is SVGAGI in the germline V gene. This clonotype was obtained from a man aged 18 to 35 with type 1 diabetes. The gene calls are TRBV6-5 and TRBJ2-1, with 10 bases lining up with TRBD2. Material for sequencing was naive CD4+ T cells from blood. The CDR3 here is CASSSSGGAYNEQFF. DNA for the CDR3: TGTGCCAGCAGCTCTAGCGGGGGCGCTTACAATGAGCAGTTCTTC.